One and the same sample provided the 24 T cell receptor beta chains below, sequenced in a study of blood T cell repertoires in COVID-19. TCRdb's copy holds only in-frame clones and misses some; the assay was immunoSEQ multiplex PCR. The table shows some 45,000 clones, with around nine tenths occurring only once. The sequenced material came from peripheral blood. Receptor source: a middle-aged man with active COVID-19.

V is TRBV9 and J is TRBJ2-1, with TRBD2 matching over 11 bases. V gave up 2 bases and J gave up 3 bases; unmatched junction bases: 4. Germline V lookup: CDR1 SGDLS, CDR2 YYNGEE. This CDR3 contains 16 residues. As DNA, the CDR3 is TGTGCCAGCAGCGTCACGGGACTAGCGGACTACAATGAGCAGTTCTTC. This gives the protein CASSVTGLADYNEQFF.

This clone appeared a single time. This rearrangement joins TRBV4-1 to TRBJ1-1; D is perhaps TRBD1 (5 bases). V was shortened by 5 bases and J by 8 bases, with 33 bases between the two germline ends. Germline V lookup: CDR1 MGHRA, CDR2 YSYEKL. The CDR3 length is 19 residues. Here the CDR3 reads CASSWSGNLSFEIPQEAFF. DNA of the CDR3: TGCGCCAGCAGCTGGTCAGGGAACCTCTCCTTTGAAATCCCCCAAGAAGCTTTCTTT.

The chain carries TRBV19 and TRBJ2-1; 10 positions match TRBD2. With V trimmed by 7 bases and J by 0 bases, 15 bases remained unmatched. Germline CDR1 LNHDA, CDR2 SQIVND (reference sequence). The CDR3 has 19 amino acids. CDR3 DNA sequence: TGTGCCAGTAAAAGCGGGAGGGCCCTACGAAAGAGCTCCTACAATGAGCAGTTCTTC. Translated, it gives CASKSGRALRKSSYNEQFF.

The chain carries TRBV4-1 and TRBJ1-2; D possibly corresponds to TRBD1 (5 bases). The V end was cut by 0 bases, the J end by 3 bases, with 14 bases between. The CDR3 has 16 residues. CDR1 is MGHRA and CDR2 is YSYEKL in the germline V gene. The CDR3 nucleotides are TGCGCCAGCAGCCAAGACGGGGGAGGAAGTTACTATGGCTACACCTTC. Amino acids: CASSQDGGGSYYGYTF.

V is TRBV10-3 and J is TRBJ2-7, with D perhaps TRBD2 (7 bases). CDR3 length: 11 amino acids. Trimming took 11 bases from V and 7 from J, leaving 15 bases between them. The germline V gene encodes CDR1 ENHRY and CDR2 SYGVKD. The CDR3 is CAAREGEEQYF. In DNA form, the CDR3 reads TGTGCCGCAAGGGAGGGGGAAGAGCAGTACTTC.

This clone was observed a few times. The rearrangement links TRBV7-2 to TRBJ2-7; 9 nucleotides line up with TRBD2. There are 16 residues in the CDR3. Losses at the gene ends were 3 bases for V and 5 bases for J; bases not matched to a gene: 11. Per germline, CDR1 SGHTA and CDR2 FQGNSA. CDR3 amino acids: CASSFWAGGPGNEQYF. The CDR3 DNA reads TGTGCCAGCAGCTTCTGGGCGGGAGGGCCCGGGAACGAGCAGTACTTC.

This rearrangement joins TRBV27 to TRBJ2-7, with 8 bases that match TRBD1. Germline V gives CDR1 MNHEY, CDR2 SMNVEV (reference sequence). CDR3 size: 15 residues. Trimming took 5 bases from V and 0 from J; bases not matched to a gene: 6. The chain's CDR3 is CASSGQGRPSYEQYF. CDR3 DNA: TGTGCCAGCAGTGGACAGGGCAGACCCTCCTACGAGCAGTACTTC.

The rearrangement links TRBV28 to TRBJ1-2; TRBD1 matches at 10 bases. CDR1 is MDHEN, CDR2 SYDVKM, per germline. The CDR3 runs 13 residues. V lost 5 bases, J lost 7 bases, and 4 bases stayed unmatched. CDR3 in DNA: TGTGCCAGCAGTGAGGGACAGGGGTTTGGCTACACCTTC. It yields the protein CASSEGQGFGYTF.

The CDR3 DNA reads as TGTGCCAGCAGCACAGGGGGCGGGGGAAGTGGCTATGGCTACACCTTC. Encoded protein: CASSTGGGGSGYGYTF. The chain uses TRBV7-2 and TRBJ1-2, with TRBD1 matching over 9 bases. V lost 5 bases to trimming and J lost 4 bases; unmatched junction nucleotides: 11. CDR1 and CDR2 (germline): SGHTA, FQGNSA. The CDR3 is 16 residues long.

V and J are TRBV4-1 and TRBJ2-1; TRBD1 aligns across 7 bases. CDR3 length: 16 residues. Germline CDR1 is MGHRA and CDR2 is YSYEKL. Trimming removed 0 bases from V and 6 bases from J; junction bases left unmatched: 8. The CDR3 DNA sequence: TGCGCCAGCAGCCAAGATCCGGGACAGAGACCCAATGAGCAGTTCTTC. As protein: CASSQDPGQRPNEQFF.

The sample holds one count of this clone. Other DNA variants within this sample encode the same CDR3. V gene TRBV28 combines with J gene TRBJ1-3, with D maybe TRBD1 (5 bases). V was pared by 4 bases and J by 0 bases, with 7 bases between. The CDR3 covers 14 residues. Germline V gene data show CDR1 as MDHEN and CDR2 as SYDVKM. The DNA of the CDR3 is TGTGCCAGCAGTTCCGGGGGCTCTGGAAACACCATATATTTT. It is translated as CASSSGGSGNTIYF.

CDR3 bases: TGTGCCAGCAGCCAAACAGGCGGCCTAAATCACAACACTGAAGCTTTCTTT. Translated: CASSQTGGLNHNTEAFF. V is TRBV28 and J is TRBJ1-1; a weak D match, TRBD1 (5 bases). The CDR3 spans 17 residues. V dropped 6 bases and J dropped 2 bases, with 22 bases sitting between them. CDR1 and CDR2 (germline): MDHEN, SYDVKM.

This chain uses TRBV3-1 (or the pseudogene TRBV3-2) with TRBJ1-2; no clear D. The CDR3 is 15 residues long. CDR1 and CDR2 (germline): LGHDT, YNNKEL (reference sequence). Deletions cut 6 bases from V and 2 bases from J, with 16 bases between. CDR3: CASRLTGRRNYGYTF. As DNA, the CDR3 is TGTGCCAGCAGACTCACGGGGAGACGGAACTATGGCTACACCTTC.

J is TRBJ2-5 and V is TRBV19; D perhaps matches TRBD1 (8 bases). Germline CDR1 LNHDA, CDR2 SQIVND (reference sequence). The CDR3 extends over 16 amino acids. V was shortened by 5 bases and J by 5 bases, with 21 bases between the two germline ends. The CDR3 spells CASSGRETGAGETQYF. CDR3 in DNA: TGTGCCAGTAGTGGGAGGGAGACAGGGGCTGGGGAGACCCAGTACTTC.

The V and J genes are TRBV19 and TRBJ2-3; D uncertain. CDR3 length equals 15 residues. V was pared by 6 bases and J by 10 bases, with 23 bases between. The V gene's germline CDR1 is LNHDA and CDR2 SQIVND (reference sequence). The CDR3 DNA reads TGTGCCAGTAGGGAAACTTCCACCTCGAGACGGGCGCAGTATTTT. This encodes CASRETSTSRRAQYF.

The genes are TRBV2 and TRBJ2-5, with 9 bases fitting TRBD2. Trimming took 7 bases from V and 5 from J; bases not matched to a gene: 8. The CDR3 is 14 residues long. CDR1 and CDR2 (germline): SNHLY, FYNNEI. In DNA form, the CDR3 reads TGTGCCAGCACCCTTAGCGGGAGTGTTGAGACCCAGTACTTC. It translates to CASTLSGSVETQYF.

The CDR3 bases are TGTGCCAGCAGTCACCCAACAGGGGGCCCAAGCCTCCTCCACTTT. As protein: CASSHPTGGPSLLHF. V and J are TRBV28 and TRBJ1-6; TRBD1 aligns across 9 bases. Germline V gene data show CDR1 as MDHEN and CDR2 as SYDVKM. V lost 5 bases and J lost 15; bases outside the gene matches: 14. The CDR3 totals 15 residues.

This clone was seen a few times. V gene TRBV7-9 combines with J gene TRBJ1-2, with 7 bases aligning to TRBD1. Germline V lookup: CDR1 SEHNR, CDR2 FQNEAQ (reference sequence). The CDR3 is 13 residues long. Unmatched junction bases numbered 10, after V lost 7 bases and J lost 8 bases. This CDR3 is CASTTGTANGYTF. The CDR3 bases are TGTGCCAGCACCACCGGGACAGCCAACGGCTACACCTTC.

This rearrangement joins TRBV20-1 to TRBJ2-3, with 10 bases identical to TRBD1. V lost 3 bases and J lost 1; bases outside the gene matches: 4. The V gene's germline CDR1 is DFQATT and CDR2 SNEGSKA (reference sequence). The CDR3 is made up of 15 amino acids. The CDR3 DNA reads TGCAGTGCTAGTCCGGGACAGGGGCGCACAGATACGCAGTATTTT. It translates to CSASPGQGRTDTQYF.

The chain employs TRBV5-1 and TRBJ1-1; TRBD1 is a possible D gene (5 bases). The V end lost 4 bases, the J end lost 3 bases, and 16 bases lay between the germline ends. Germline lookup yields CDR1 SGHRS and CDR2 YFSETQ. This CDR3 is built from 15 residues. As DNA, the CDR3 is TGCGCCAGCAGCCTCCAGGGTAGGGAGGACACTGAAGCTTTCTTT. Its translation is CASSLQGREDTEAFF.

V usage is TRBV6-2 or TRBV6-3 and J usage is TRBJ1-4, with D unclear. The CDR3 contains 14 residues. Between the trimmed V and J ends, which lost 5 bases and 5 bases, there was a span of 12 bases. From germline, CDR1 is MNHEY and CDR2 SVGEGT. The CDR3, as DNA: TGTGCCAGCAGTGATTCAGGTGGGAATGAAAAACTGTTTTTT. This codes for CASSDSGGNEKLFF.

This rearrangement joins TRBV20-1 to TRBJ2-3; 8 positions match TRBD2. The CDR3 has 15 amino acids. Per germline, CDR1 DFQATT and CDR2 SNEGSKA (reference sequence). Trimming took 3 bases from V and 1 from J; bases not matched to a gene: 6. As DNA, the CDR3 is TGCAGTGCTAGTGGCGATAGCGGGGGCACAGATACGCAGTATTTT. Protein sequence: CSASGDSGGTDTQYF.

The rearrangement links TRBV5-1 to TRBJ2-7; a weak D match, TRBD1 (6 bases). Germline V gives CDR1 SGHRS, CDR2 YFSETQ. The CDR3 runs to 13 residues. V shed 8 bases and J shed 7 bases, with 19 bases lying between them. In DNA form, the CDR3 reads TGCGCCAGTGCGACAGGCCCCGCTGGGGAGCAGTACTTC. Protein product: CASATGPAGEQYF.

The J gene is TRBJ1-2, the V gene TRBV27, with a possible D match to TRBD1 (5 bases). The CDR3 sequence is 14 residues long. The ends were cut back, 3 bases at V and 4 bases at J, with 12 bases in the middle. From germline, CDR1 is MNHEY and CDR2 SMNVEV (reference sequence). DNA for the CDR3: TGTGCCAGCAGTTTTGGAACAGGCTTCTATGGCTACACCTTC. As protein: CASSFGTGFYGYTF.